These 27 T cell receptor beta chains originate from one sample sequenced in a study of T cell responses to AZD1222 COVID-19 vaccine. Here immunoSEQ multiplex PCR was the method, and the copy in TCRdb shows in-frame clones only, minus some. The table has some 50,000 clones, roughly 86% seen once; the top ten hold 16%. The source was peripheral blood, collected on day 0 of AZD1222 vaccination. The receptors originated from an adult in good health.

The DNA of the CDR3 is TGTGCCACCAGCCGAGCGAGGGTAGCCAAAAACATTCAGTACTTC. The encoded protein is CATSRARVAKNIQYF. The V call is TRBV15, the J call TRBJ2-4; D possibly corresponds to TRBD2 (5 bases). Germline CDR1 reads LNHNV; CDR2 reads YYDKDF (reference sequence). Trimming stripped 5 bases from V and 0 bases from J, with 11 bases between. The CDR3 consists of 15 residues.

The V and J genes are TRBV19 and TRBJ1-1, with D unclear. V lost 6 bases and J lost 1, with 6 bases in between. The germline gives CDR1 LNHDA, CDR2 SQIVND (reference sequence). The CDR3 consists of 12 residues. CDR3 bases: TGTGCCAGTAGATACCAGAACACTGAAGCTTTCTTT. It codes for CASRYQNTEAFF.

The rearrangement links TRBV29-1 to TRBJ2-1, with D uncertain. Trimming took off 2 bases at V and 3 bases at J, with 5 bases between the two ends. Germline loops: CDR1 SQVTM, CDR2 ANQGSEA. This CDR3 is 12 amino acids long. In DNA, the CDR3 is TGCAGCGTTGAAAAGGGCTACAATGAGCAGTTCTTC. It encodes CSVEKGYNEQFF.

This rearrangement joins TRBV28 to TRBJ1-6; the D gene is possibly TRBD1 (6 bases). Trimming removed 10 bases at V and 1 base at J, with 17 bases between. The CDR3 covers 16 residues. The germline V gene has CDR1 MDHEN and CDR2 SYDVKM. The CDR3 protein is CAISTTDRSYNSPLHF. As DNA, the CDR3 is TGTGCCATCTCGACAACGGACAGATCCTATAATTCACCCCTCCACTTT. The whole variable domain, filled in from reference TRBV28 and TRBJ1-6, reads DVKVTQSSRYLVKRTGEKVFLECVQDMDHENMFWYRQDPGLGLRLIYFSYDVKMKEKGDIPEGYSVSREKKERFSLILESASTNQTSMYLCAISTTDRSYNSPLHFGNGTRLTVT.

V gene TRBV2 combines with J gene TRBJ1-2; tentative D call: TRBD1 (5 bases). In germline, CDR1 is SNHLY, CDR2 FYNNEI. V gave up 3 bases and J gave up 0 bases, with 11 bases separating them. This CDR3 contains 15 residues. Written as DNA, the CDR3 is TGTGCCAGCAGTGAGGGACCGAGAACTAACTATGGCTACACCTTC. Its translation is CASSEGPRTNYGYTF.

This clone has only a few counts. The CDR3: CASSRTTNEKLFF. CDR3 in DNA: TGTGCCAGCAGCCGAACAACTAATGAAAAACTGTTTTTT. The chain has TRBV28 and TRBJ1-4; no clear D gene. This CDR3 spans 13 amino acids. Deletions cut 6 bases from V and 0 bases from J, with 5 bases between. Germline values: CDR1 MDHEN, CDR2 SYDVKM. The full variable domain, in which reference TRBV28 and TRBJ1-4 provide the parts outside the CDR3, is DVKVTQSSRYLVKRTGEKVFLECVQDMDHENMFWYRQDPGLGLRLIYFSYDVKMKEKGDIPEGYSVSREKKERFSLILESASTNQTSMYLCASSRTTNEKLFFGSGTQLSVL.

The chain joins TRBV28 to TRBJ2-3, with D perhaps given as TRBD1 or TRBD2 (5 bases each). V was trimmed by 6 bases and J by 1 base, leaving 14 bases between them. The length of the CDR3 is 15 residues. CDR1 is MDHEN, CDR2 SYDVKM, per germline. CDR3 coding DNA: TGTGCCAGCAGGCCTCAGGGAGTGGGCACAGATACGCAGTATTTT. Encoded protein: CASRPQGVGTDTQYF.

This chain links TRBV11-2 with TRBJ2-1, with D possibly matching TRBD1 (6 bases). V lost 6 bases and J lost 4, with 19 bases in between. CDR1 is SGHAT, CDR2 FQNNGV, per germline. This CDR3 contains 16 residues. CDR3 amino acids: CASRDAGTQSYNEQFF. The CDR3 region has the DNA TGTGCCAGCAGGGACGCCGGGACACAATCTTACAATGAGCAGTTCTTC.

The sample holds one count of this clone. The chain has TRBV7-3 and TRBJ2-1, with no clear D. This CDR3 has 13 residues. Germline V CDR1 and CDR2: SGHTA, FQGTGA. The V end was cut by 4 bases, the J end by 6 bases, with 10 bases between. The CDR3 DNA reads TGTGCCAGCAGCTCAATAGCAGGCAATGAGCAGTTCTTC. Its translation: CASSSIAGNEQFF. Filled out from reference TRBV7-3 and TRBJ2-1, the complete variable domain reads GAGVSQTPSNKVTEKGKYVELRCDPISGHTALYWYRQSLGQGPEFLIYFQGTGAADDSGLPNDRFFAVRPEGSVSTLKIQRTERGDSAVYLCASSSIAGNEQFFGPGTRLTVL.

The chain joins TRBV2 to TRBJ2-7, with D perhaps matching TRBD2 (5 bases). The CDR3 runs 14 residues. V shed 6 bases and J shed 2 bases, with 14 bases lying between them. Germline CDR1 SNHLY, CDR2 FYNNEI. The DNA for the CDR3 is TGTGCCAGCAGCCCCCAGGCGGGCGCCTACGAGCAGTACTTC. Its translation: CASSPQAGAYEQYF.

The chain joins TRBV6-6 to TRBJ1-1; D unclear. CDR1 is MNHNY, CDR2 SVGAGI, per germline (reference sequence). The CDR3 loop spans 12 amino acids. V shed 6 bases and J shed 3 bases, with 8 bases lying between them. CDR3 amino acids: CASSPIYTEAFF. The CDR3 bases are TGTGCCAGCAGCCCGATTTACACTGAAGCTTTCTTT.

The chain couples TRBV7-8 to TRBJ1-5; D ambiguous. V was clipped by 1 base and J by 0 bases, with 19 bases between them. Germline loops: CDR1 SGHVS, CDR2 FQNEAQ. This CDR3 spans 19 amino acids. The CDR3 DNA follows: TGTGCCAGCAGCTTAGTGGAAGGGATTAGAGCATATAGCAATCAGCCCCAGCATTTT. It specifies CASSLVEGIRAYSNQPQHF.

V gene TRBV7-8 combines with J gene TRBJ2-5, with D possibly called TRBD1 or TRBD2 (6 bases each). This CDR3 region has 14 residues. From germline, CDR1 is SGHVS and CDR2 FQNEAQ. V dropped 1 base and J dropped 5 bases, with 11 bases sitting between them. The CDR3 protein is CASSLGGGRETQYF. The CDR3 DNA sequence: TGTGCCAGCAGCTTAGGTGGGGGGCGGGAGACCCAGTACTTC.

Of note for this clone: Being one base from a much bigger clone, this may be a read error. The sample holds other DNA sequences that translate to the same CDR3. This chain connects TRBV6-4 to TRBJ1-5; 10 bases line up with TRBD1. The CDR3 loop spans 15 amino acids. The ends lost 6 bases at V and 2 bases at J; junction bases unmatched: 4. CDR1 MRHNA and CDR2 SNTAGT come from the germline V gene. The CDR3 is CASSAGTGGNQPQHF. The CDR3 DNA reads TGTGCCAGCAGCGCCGGGACAGGGGGCAATCAGCCCCAGCATTTT.

CDR3 loop: CASSLGLAGVHEQFF. The CDR3 DNA is TGTGCCAGCAGCTTGGGACTAGCGGGAGTTCATGAGCAGTTCTTC. The V and J genes are TRBV7-9 and TRBJ2-1, with 14 bases matching TRBD2. The CDR3 loop spans 15 amino acids. Per the germline V gene, CDR1 is SEHNR and CDR2 is FQNEAQ (reference sequence). Germline trimming cut 3 bases from V and 8 bases from J; bases unmatched to any gene: 3.

In this sample, this clone turned up a few times. The chain is built from TRBV4-3 and TRBJ2-7; 8 positions match TRBD2. The CDR3 has 16 amino acids. Losses at the gene ends were 4 bases for V and 4 bases for J; bases not matched to a gene: 12. Germline V gene data show CDR1 as LGHNA and CDR2 as YSLEER. CDR3: CASSLSDGRAEYEQYF. CDR3 bases: TGCGCCAGCAGCCTTAGTGACGGGAGGGCTGAGTACGAGCAGTACTTC.

This chain links TRBV6-2 or TRBV6-3 with TRBJ2-7; 7 nucleotides match TRBD2. The junction had 5 bases not matched to a gene; V was cut back by 0 bases and J by 0 bases. CDR3 size: 16 residues. Germline V gives CDR1 MNHEY, CDR2 SVGEGT. CDR3 in amino acids: CASSYSPAGYSYEQYF. In DNA form, the CDR3 reads TGTGCCAGCAGTTACTCCCCAGCGGGGTACTCCTACGAGCAGTACTTC.

This chain joins TRBV6-5 and TRBJ1-1; D is unclear. The germline V and J ends were trimmed by 2 bases and 0 bases, with 7 bases remaining between them. CDR3 length: 14 residues. CDR1 is MNHEY and CDR2 is SVGAGI in the germline V gene. In DNA, the CDR3 is TGTGCCAGCAGTTACGCTGGCATGAACACTGAAGCTTTCTTT. Translation gives CASSYAGMNTEAFF.

V gene TRBV19 combines with J gene TRBJ2-2; D is tentatively TRBD1 or TRBD2 (5 bases each). The CDR3 loop spans 14 amino acids. Trimming pared 8 bases from V and 6 bases from J, leaving 16 bases between. Per the germline V gene, CDR1 is LNHDA and CDR2 is SQIVND (reference sequence). CDR3 in amino acids: CASGGPLIAGELFF. The CDR3 nucleotides are TGTGCCAGTGGGGGACCGCTTATAGCCGGGGAGCTGTTTTTT.

The chain uses TRBV7-2 and TRBJ1-1; a possible D gene is TRBD1 (5 bases). Germline V gene lookup returns CDR1 SGHTA and CDR2 FQGNSA. The CDR3 extends over 13 amino acids. The V end lost 2 bases, the J end lost 4 bases, and 8 bases lay between the germline ends. Here the CDR3 DNA reads TGTGCCAGCAGCTTACTGGGGGGCACTGAAGCTTTCTTT. Amino acids: CASSLLGGTEAFF.

The genes are TRBV24-1 and TRBJ2-1; D is uncertain. V was trimmed by 2 bases and J by 3 bases, leaving 4 bases between them. The CDR3 has 13 residues. Germline assignment: CDR1 KGHDR and CDR2 SFDVKD. CDR3 protein: CATSDSFYNEQFF. CDR3 DNA: TGTGCCACCAGTGATTCCTTCTACAATGAGCAGTTCTTC.

The J gene is TRBJ2-2, the V gene TRBV4-2; weak D call: TRBD1 (6 bases). V was clipped by 0 bases and J by 5 bases, with 19 bases between them. Germline V lookup: CDR1 LGHNA, CDR2 YNFKEQ. There are 18 residues in the CDR3. The CDR3 DNA reads TGTGCCAGCAGCCAAGATTACGAGGCCACCAGGGGTACCGGGGAGCTGTTTTTT. Translating it yields CASSQDYEATRGTGELFF.

This clone has just one count. The chain carries TRBV24-1 and TRBJ1-2; TRBD1 is a possible D gene (6 bases). CDR1 and CDR2 from the germline V gene are KGHDR and SFDVKD. There are 17 residues in the CDR3. V lost 2 bases and J lost 4, with 19 bases in between. The CDR3 nucleotides read TGTGCCACCAGTGATTATAAGGGGGGGCGGAGCCCCTATGGCTACACCTTC. This gives the protein CATSDYKGGRSPYGYTF.

This chain joins TRBV2 and TRBJ1-1; D uncertain. The CDR3 runs to 12 residues. CDR1 SNHLY and CDR2 FYNNEI come from the germline V gene. The germline V and J ends were trimmed by 5 bases and 7 bases, with 11 bases remaining between them. The CDR3 region has the DNA TGTGCCAGCAGTCTAGAGGGTGGTGAAGCTTTCTTT. It encodes CASSLEGGEAFF.

The CDR3 loop is CASSLYSSMNTEAFF. The CDR3 coding sequence is TGTGCCAGCAGCTTATACAGTTCAATGAACACTGAAGCTTTCTTT. This chain links TRBV13 with TRBJ1-1; D unclear. Between the trimmed V and J ends, which lost 2 bases and 0 bases, there was a span of 10 bases. The germline V gene encodes CDR1 PRHDT and CDR2 FYEKMQ (reference sequence). The CDR3 totals 15 residues.

There are many counts of this clone. This sequence joins TRBV9 and TRBJ2-2, with D possibly being TRBD2 (6 bases). The germline CDR1 and CDR2 sequences are SGDLS and YYNGEE. Trimming left V 3 bases short and J 4 bases short, with 16 bases between. The CDR3 is 16 amino acids. The CDR3 is CASSAWGSGGTGELFF. The CDR3 DNA sequence: TGTGCCAGCAGCGCATGGGGTAGCGGCGGCACCGGGGAGCTGTTTTTT.

The chain couples TRBV19 to TRBJ2-1, with 7 bases identical to TRBD1. Trimming took 8 bases from V and 6 from J; bases not matched to a gene: 7. This CDR3 is built from 13 residues. The germline V gene has CDR1 LNHDA and CDR2 SQIVND (reference sequence). This CDR3 reads CASGRQGANEQFF. CDR3 DNA sequence: TGTGCCAGTGGCCGACAGGGAGCCAATGAGCAGTTCTTC.